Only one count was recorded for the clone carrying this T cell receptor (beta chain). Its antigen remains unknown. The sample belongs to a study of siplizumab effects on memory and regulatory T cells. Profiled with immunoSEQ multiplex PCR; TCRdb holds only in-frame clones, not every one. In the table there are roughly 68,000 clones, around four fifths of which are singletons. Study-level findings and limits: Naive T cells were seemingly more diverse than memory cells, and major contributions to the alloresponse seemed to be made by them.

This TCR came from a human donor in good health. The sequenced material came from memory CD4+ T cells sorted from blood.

The CDR3 loop is CAISEKAVGHTF. CDR3 coding DNA: TGTGCCATCAGTGAGAAGGCTGTGGGACACACCTTC. The chain couples TRBV10-3 to TRBJ1-2, with D perhaps matching TRBD1 (5 bases). V lost 2 bases and J 12 bases, leaving 13 bases between the germline ends. The CDR3 extends over 12 amino acids. Germline-derived CDR1 and CDR2 are ENHRY and SYGVKD.